The 8 T cell receptor beta chains listed next were all sequenced from one sample in a study of siplizumab effects on memory and regulatory T cells. Assay used: immunoSEQ multiplex PCR; TCRdb lists only in-frame clones, some missing. The data show about 52,000 clones, with about 97% seen just once and around 0.6% held by the top ten. The sample taken for sequencing was naive CD4+ T cells sorted from blood. The receptor source for this set is a human donor in good health.

The chain couples TRBV29-1 to TRBJ2-2; perhaps D is TRBD1 or TRBD2 (6 bases each). V was pared by 2 bases and J by 6 bases, with 19 bases between. CDR1 and CDR2 (germline): SQVTM, ANQGSEA. The CDR3 sequence is 16 residues long. CDR3 sequence: CSVESTREWGPGELFF. The CDR3 DNA is TGCAGCGTTGAATCGACGCGGGAATGGGGGCCCGGGGAGCTGTTTTTT.

V is TRBV29-1 and J is TRBJ1-2; D perhaps matches TRBD1 (5 bases). Germline V gives CDR1 SQVTM, CDR2 ANQGSEA. V was trimmed by 3 bases and J by 7 bases, leaving 12 bases between them. The CDR3 length is 12 residues. Here the CDR3 DNA reads TGCAGCGTTGACTTATCGGGACTTGGCTACACCTTC. Encoded protein: CSVDLSGLGYTF.

The chain combines TRBV19 with TRBJ1-2; 9 bases agree with TRBD1. Germline CDR1 LNHDA, CDR2 SQIVND (reference sequence). J gave up 8 bases and V 5 bases, and 18 bases lay outside the gene matches. The CDR3 loop spans 17 amino acids. Here the CDR3 reads CASSRRKTGGEFQGYTF. In nucleotides, the CDR3 is TGTGCCAGTAGTCGAAGAAAAACAGGGGGCGAGTTTCAAGGCTACACCTTC.

This rearrangement joins TRBV6-1 to TRBJ2-1; 11 nucleotides line up with TRBD2. The CDR3 length is 13 residues. The ends lost 10 bases at V and 7 bases at J; junction bases unmatched: 6. Germline V gene lookup returns CDR1 MNHNS and CDR2 SASEGT. The DNA for the CDR3 is TGTGCCAAAACTAGCGGGAGTAGGAATGAGCAGTTCTTC. This encodes CAKTSGSRNEQFF.

The J gene is TRBJ2-7, the V gene TRBV29-1; unclear D gene. From germline, CDR1 is SQVTM and CDR2 ANQGSEA. V was shortened by 2 bases and J by 4 bases, with 9 bases between the two germline ends. CDR3 length: 12 residues. Here the CDR3 DNA reads TGCAGCGTTGAATTAGAGACGTACGAGCAGTACTTC. Its protein product is CSVELETYEQYF.

Only one count was recorded for this clone. This chain uses TRBV19 with TRBJ2-3; weak D call: TRBD2 (5 bases). Between the trimmed V and J ends, which lost 1 base and 0 bases, there was a span of 11 bases. CDR1 and CDR2 (germline): LNHDA, SQIVND (reference sequence). The CDR3 is made up of 16 amino acids. The CDR3 bases are TGTGCCAGTAGTATAGGAGGGAATCCTAGCACAGATACGCAGTATTTT. Amino acid sequence: CASSIGGNPSTDTQYF.

The V call is TRBV5-1, the J call TRBJ2-3; D is ambiguous. V lost 3 bases to trimming and J lost 5 bases, with 10 bases between them. The CDR3 runs 13 residues. Germline V gives CDR1 SGHRS, CDR2 YFSETQ. CDR3 in DNA: TGCGCCAGCAGCTCTCTTCAGCGAGATACGCAGTATTTT. Protein product: CASSSLQRDTQYF.

The gene calls are TRBV5-1 and TRBJ2-2; no clear D gene. Trimming cost V 3 bases and J 7 bases, with 10 bases left between them. Per the germline V gene, CDR1 is SGHRS and CDR2 is YFSETQ. This CDR3 has 13 amino acids. In nucleotides, the CDR3 is TGCGCCAGCAGCTCGCAGCGATTCGGGGAGCTGTTTTTT. Translation: CASSSQRFGELFF. The full variable domain, in which reference TRBV5-1 and TRBJ2-2 provide the parts outside the CDR3, is KAGVTQTPRYLIKTRGQQVTLSCSPISGHRSVSWYQQTPGQGLQFLFEYFSETQRNKGNFPGRFSGRQFSNSRSEMNVSTLELGDSALYLCASSSQRFGELFFGEGSRLTVL.